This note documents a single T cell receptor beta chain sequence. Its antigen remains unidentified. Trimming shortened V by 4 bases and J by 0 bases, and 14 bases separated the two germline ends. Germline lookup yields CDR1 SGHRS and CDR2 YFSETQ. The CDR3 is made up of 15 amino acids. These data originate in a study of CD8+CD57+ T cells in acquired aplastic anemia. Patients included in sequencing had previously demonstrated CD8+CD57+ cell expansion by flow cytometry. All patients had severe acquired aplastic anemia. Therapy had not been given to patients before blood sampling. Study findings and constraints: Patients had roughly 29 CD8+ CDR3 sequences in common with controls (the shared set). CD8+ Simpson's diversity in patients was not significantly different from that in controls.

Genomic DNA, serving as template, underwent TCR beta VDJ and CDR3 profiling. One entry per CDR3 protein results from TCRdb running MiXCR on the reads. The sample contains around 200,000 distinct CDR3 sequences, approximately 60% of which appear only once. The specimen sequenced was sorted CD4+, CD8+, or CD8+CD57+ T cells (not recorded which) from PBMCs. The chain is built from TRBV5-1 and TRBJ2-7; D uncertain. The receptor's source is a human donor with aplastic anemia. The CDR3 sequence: CASSPEIGSSYEQYF. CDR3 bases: TGCGCCAGCAGCCCCGAGATCGGCAGCTCCTACGAGCAGTACTTC. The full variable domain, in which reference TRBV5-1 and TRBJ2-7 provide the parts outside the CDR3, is KAGVTQTPRYLIKTRGQQVTLSCSPISGHRSVSWYQQTPGQGLQFLFEYFSETQRNKGNFPGRFSGRQFSNSRSEMNVSTLELGDSALYLCASSPEIGSSYEQYFGPGTRLTVT.